The rows below give T cell receptor beta chains drawn from one sample of a study of blood T cell repertoires in COVID-19. Using immunoSEQ multiplex PCR, the repertoire was profiled, and TCRdb retains in-frame clones only, with some absent. The table records hundreds of thousands of clones, about nine tenths of them present only once. Specimen: peripheral blood. The receptors shown here come from a woman aged 60-75 years who had recovered from COVID-19. Both conserved end residues are trimmed from each CDR3.

v_gene: TRBV5-1; CDR3aa: ASSLEQQGAQEDTQY
v_gene: TRBV11-3; CDR3aa: ASSFAGVAGELF
v_gene: TRBV2; CDR3aa: ASRRRDSSYEQY
v_gene: TRBV6-4; CDR3aa: ASRPPGERKLF
v_gene: TRBV5-1; CDR3aa: ASSLAGQGSTEAF
v_gene: TRBV6-5; CDR3aa: ASSGTGGGNQPQH
v_gene: TRBV9; CDR3aa: ASALGTGGDNEQF
v_gene: TRBV12-3/TRBV12-4; CDR3aa: ASSSGLEQY
v_gene: TRBV7-9; CDR3aa: ASSHTSSGANVLT
v_gene: TRBV15; CDR3aa: ATSSGRDRVAGANVLT
v_gene: TRBV28; CDR3aa: ASKKGRNTGELF
v_gene: TRBV28; CDR3aa: ASSFWREGSEQY